The clone carrying this TCR beta chain has a handful of counts. The target antigen is unknown. This entry is derived from a study of beta chain features in type 1 diabetes. On the study more broadly: Cell yields, gender and age were similar in healthy donors and patients.

The authors reverse transcribed all of the isolated RNA, so sequencing captured expressed TCRB transcripts. TCRdb's table, derived via immunoSEQ multiplex PCR, lists solely in-frame clones and lacks some. The sample includes more than 50,000 clones, roughly three fifths of them seen just once. The authors took one heparinised blood draw, averaging approximately 120 mL, from each donor. CD4+ naive, central memory, regulatory and stem cell-like memory subsets were isolated by sorting on CD45RO/CCR7/CD25/CD127/CD95/CD27. Study findings and constraints: Shorter TCRB CDR3s, moderately but significantly so, were found in Type 1 diabetes patients in all four CD4+ subsets.

The sample consisted of Tregs from blood. This receptor was taken from a woman aged 18-29 years in good health.

The CDR3 here is CSVGRLAALETQYF. For the CDR3, the DNA is TGCAGCGTTGGAAGACTAGCGGCCTTAGAGACCCAGTACTTC. The chain employs TRBV29-1 and TRBJ2-5, with 9 bases identical to TRBD2. Trimming took 4 bases from V and 4 from J; bases not matched to a gene: 7. CDR1 SQVTM and CDR2 ANQGSEA come from the germline V gene. CDR3 length: 14 residues.